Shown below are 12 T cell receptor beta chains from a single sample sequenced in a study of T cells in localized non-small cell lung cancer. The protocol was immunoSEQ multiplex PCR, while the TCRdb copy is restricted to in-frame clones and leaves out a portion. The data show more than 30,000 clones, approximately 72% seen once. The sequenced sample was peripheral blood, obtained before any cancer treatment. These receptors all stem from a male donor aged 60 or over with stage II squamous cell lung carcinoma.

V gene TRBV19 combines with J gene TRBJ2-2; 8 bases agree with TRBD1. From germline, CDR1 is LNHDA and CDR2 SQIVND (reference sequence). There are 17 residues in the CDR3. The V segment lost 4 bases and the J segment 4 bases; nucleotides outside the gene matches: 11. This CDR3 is CASSNPRTGRPTGELFF. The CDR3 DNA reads TGTGCCAGTAGTAACCCCAGGACAGGGAGGCCCACCGGGGAGCTGTTTTTT. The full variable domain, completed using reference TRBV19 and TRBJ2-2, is DGGITQSPKYLFRKEGQNVTLSCEQNLNHDAMYWYRQDPGQGLRLIYYSQIVNDFQKGDIAEGYSVSREKKESFPLTVTSAQKNPTAFYLCASSNPRTGRPTGELFFGEGSRLTVL.

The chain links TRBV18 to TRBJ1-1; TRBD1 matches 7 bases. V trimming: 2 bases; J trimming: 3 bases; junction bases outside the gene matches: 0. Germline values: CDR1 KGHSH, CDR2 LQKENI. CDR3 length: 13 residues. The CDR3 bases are TGTGCCAGCTCACCAGGACAGGACACTGAAGCTTTCTTT. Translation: CASSPGQDTEAFF.

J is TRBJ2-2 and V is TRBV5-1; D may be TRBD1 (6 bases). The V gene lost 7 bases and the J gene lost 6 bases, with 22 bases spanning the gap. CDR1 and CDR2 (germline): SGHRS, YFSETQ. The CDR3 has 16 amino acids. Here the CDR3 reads CASGRDIGLWAGELFF. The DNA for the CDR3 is TGCGCCAGCGGCCGGGACATCGGCTTATGGGCCGGGGAGCTGTTTTTT.

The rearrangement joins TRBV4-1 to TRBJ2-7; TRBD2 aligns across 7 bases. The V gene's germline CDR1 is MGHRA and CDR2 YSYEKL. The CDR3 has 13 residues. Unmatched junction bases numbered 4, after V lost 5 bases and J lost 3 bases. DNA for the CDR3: TGCGCCAGCAGCACGGGACTAAACTACGAGCAGTACTTC. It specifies CASSTGLNYEQYF.

This CDR3 is CASSPGQGAWETQYF. DNA of the CDR3: TGTGCCAGTAGTCCGGGACAGGGGGCTTGGGAGACCCAGTACTTC. The V call is TRBV19, the J call TRBJ2-5; 12 bases are shared with TRBD1. The CDR3 is 15 amino acids. Germline lookup yields CDR1 LNHDA and CDR2 SQIVND (reference sequence). Germline trimming cut 5 bases from V and 5 bases from J; bases unmatched to any gene: 6.

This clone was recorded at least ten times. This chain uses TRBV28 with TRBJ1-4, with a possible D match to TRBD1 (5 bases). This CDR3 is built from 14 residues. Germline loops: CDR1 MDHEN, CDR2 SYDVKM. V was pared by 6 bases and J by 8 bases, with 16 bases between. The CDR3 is CASSPGGGGEKLFF. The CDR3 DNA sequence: TGTGCCAGCAGCCCCGGGGGGGGAGGAGAAAAACTGTTTTTT.

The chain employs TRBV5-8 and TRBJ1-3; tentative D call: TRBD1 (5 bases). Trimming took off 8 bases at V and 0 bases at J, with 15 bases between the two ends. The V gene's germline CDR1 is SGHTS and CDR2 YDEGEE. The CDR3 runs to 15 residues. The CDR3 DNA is TGTGCCAGGCCCAGGGAGGGGCGCTCTGGAAACACCATATATTTT. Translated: CARPREGRSGNTIYF.

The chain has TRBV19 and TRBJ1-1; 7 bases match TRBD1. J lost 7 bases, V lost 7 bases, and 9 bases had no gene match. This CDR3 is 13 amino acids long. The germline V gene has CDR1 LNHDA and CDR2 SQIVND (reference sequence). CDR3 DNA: TGTGCCAGTAAGAGGGGACAGACTTATGAAGCTTTCTTT. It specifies CASKRGQTYEAFF.

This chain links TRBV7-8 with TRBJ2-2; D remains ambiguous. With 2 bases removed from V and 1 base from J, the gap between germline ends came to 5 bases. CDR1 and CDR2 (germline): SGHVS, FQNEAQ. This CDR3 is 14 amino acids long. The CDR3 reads CASSLSGNTGELFF. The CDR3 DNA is TGTGCCAGCAGCTTATCAGGGAACACCGGGGAGCTGTTTTTT.

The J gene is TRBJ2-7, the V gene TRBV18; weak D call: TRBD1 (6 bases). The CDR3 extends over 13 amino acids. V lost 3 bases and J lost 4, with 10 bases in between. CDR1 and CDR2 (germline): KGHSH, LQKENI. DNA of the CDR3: TGTGCCAGCTCACCGCTACAGGGTTACGAGCAGTACTTC. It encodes CASSPLQGYEQYF.

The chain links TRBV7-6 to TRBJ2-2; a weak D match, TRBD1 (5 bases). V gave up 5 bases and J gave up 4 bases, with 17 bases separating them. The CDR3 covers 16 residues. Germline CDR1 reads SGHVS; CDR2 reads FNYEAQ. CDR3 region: CASSIRQSTSTGELFF. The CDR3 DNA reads TGTGCCAGCAGCATCAGACAGTCAACCTCCACCGGGGAGCTGTTTTTT.

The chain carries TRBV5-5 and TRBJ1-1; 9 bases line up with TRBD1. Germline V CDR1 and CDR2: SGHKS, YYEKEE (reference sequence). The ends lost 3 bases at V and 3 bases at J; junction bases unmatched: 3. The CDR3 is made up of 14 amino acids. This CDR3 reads CASSWGQGDTEAFF. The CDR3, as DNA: TGTGCCAGCAGCTGGGGACAGGGTGACACTGAAGCTTTCTTT.